This passage covers 3 T cell receptor beta chains from one sample sequenced in a study of cytomegalovirus exposure and HLA in healthy donors. The PCR had 60 Vbeta and 13 Jbeta primers. Measured with immunoSEQ multiplex PCR; TCRdb has only the in-frame clones, and not every one. The repertoire holds 110,000 to 150,000 clones, with roughly 80% as singletons. The material sequenced was PBMCs. The receptors derive from a man aged 18 to 29 in good health and CMV-seronegative.

J is TRBJ1-4 and V is TRBV7-9; D gene ambiguous. Germline loops: CDR1 SEHNR, CDR2 FQNEAQ (reference sequence). The CDR3 has 19 amino acids. Trimming pared 4 bases from V and 3 bases from J, leaving 24 bases between. The CDR3 DNA reads TGTGCCAGCAGCTGGCTTGTGCCTCCCAGGCAGTCAGCTAATGAAAAACTGTTTTTT. Translated: CASSWLVPPRQSANEKLFF.

The CDR3 reads CASSETQGADEQYF. CDR3 DNA: TGTGCCAGCAGTGAAACCCAGGGGGCCGACGAGCAGTACTTC. The V call is TRBV2, the J call TRBJ2-7; TRBD1 agrees at 8 bases. The CDR3 sequence is 14 residues long. Germline assignment: CDR1 SNHLY and CDR2 FYNNEI. J gave up 5 bases and V 2 bases, and 5 bases lay outside the gene matches. Variable domain in full (rest from reference TRBV2 and TRBJ2-7): EPEVTQTPSHQVTQMGQEVILRCVPISNHLYFYWYRQILGQKVEFLVSFYNNEISEKSEIFDDQFSVERPDGSNFTLKIRSTKLEDSAMYFCASSETQGADEQYFGPGTRLTVT.

V and J are TRBV5-1 and TRBJ1-4, with D maybe TRBD1 (6 bases). The germline V and J ends were trimmed by 4 bases and 0 bases, with 13 bases remaining between them. The CDR3 runs 16 residues. Per germline, CDR1 SGHRS and CDR2 YFSETQ. The CDR3 loop reads CASSPQGSATNEKLFF. CDR3 in DNA: TGCGCCAGCAGCCCACAGGGTTCGGCAACTAATGAAAAACTGTTTTTT.